This T cell receptor beta chain was sequenced for a study of blood T cell repertoires in COVID-19. The repertoire was sequenced with immunoSEQ multiplex PCR; TCRdb's copy has only in-frame clones and lacks some. The table shows over 55,000 clones, with approximately 81% occurring only once. Trimming pared 4 bases from V and 5 bases from J, leaving 12 bases between. Germline V lookup: CDR1 SGHRS, CDR2 YFSETQ. The CDR3 contains 13 residues. The age range of participants was 18 to 89 years, with residence in more than 20 US areas. This rearrangement joins TRBV5-1 to TRBJ1-2, with D hard to call. This clonotype was obtained from a woman aged 40 to 49 with acute COVID-19. Sequencing was performed on PBMCs or T cells enriched from blood (not recorded which). In DNA form, the CDR3 reads TGCGCCAGCAGCGCTCGGACTGATTATGGCTACACCTTC. This encodes CASSARTDYGYTF.